The sequence of this T cell receptor beta chain was determined in a study of cytomegalovirus exposure and HLA in healthy donors. The trim removed 5 bases at V and 4 bases at J, leaving 2 bases unmatched. Germline V gene sequence: CDR1 MNHEY, CDR2 SVGAGI. The CDR3 contains 12 residues. Primers for the PCR totalled 60 Vbeta and 13 Jbeta. Produced via immunoSEQ multiplex PCR; TCRdb's table is partial and in-frame only. The repertoire table contains more than 40,000 clones. Nominally healthy donors were sampled, though unrecorded immune exposures were likely. The sample comprised PBMCs. The receptor was isolated from a male donor in good health and CMV-seronegative. The gene calls are TRBV6-5 and TRBJ2-7; TRBD1 aligns across 7 bases. CDR3 region: CASSPTGYEQYF. In DNA, the CDR3 is TGTGCCAGCAGTCCGACAGGGTACGAGCAGTACTTC.